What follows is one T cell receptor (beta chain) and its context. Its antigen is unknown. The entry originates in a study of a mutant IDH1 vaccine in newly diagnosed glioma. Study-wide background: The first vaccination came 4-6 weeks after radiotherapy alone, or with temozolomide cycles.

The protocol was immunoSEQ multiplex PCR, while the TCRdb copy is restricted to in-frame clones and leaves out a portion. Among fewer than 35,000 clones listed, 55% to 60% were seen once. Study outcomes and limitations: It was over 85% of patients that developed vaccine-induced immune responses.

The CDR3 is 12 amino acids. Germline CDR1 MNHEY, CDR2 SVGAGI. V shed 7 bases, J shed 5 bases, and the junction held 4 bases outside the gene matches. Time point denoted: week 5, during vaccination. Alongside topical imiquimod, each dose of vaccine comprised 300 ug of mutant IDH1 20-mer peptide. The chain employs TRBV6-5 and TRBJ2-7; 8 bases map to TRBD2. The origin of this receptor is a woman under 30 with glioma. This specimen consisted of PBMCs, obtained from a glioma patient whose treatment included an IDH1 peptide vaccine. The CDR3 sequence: CASTGGGDEQYF. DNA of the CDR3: TGTGCCAGCACGGGGGGGGGAGACGAGCAGTACTTC.